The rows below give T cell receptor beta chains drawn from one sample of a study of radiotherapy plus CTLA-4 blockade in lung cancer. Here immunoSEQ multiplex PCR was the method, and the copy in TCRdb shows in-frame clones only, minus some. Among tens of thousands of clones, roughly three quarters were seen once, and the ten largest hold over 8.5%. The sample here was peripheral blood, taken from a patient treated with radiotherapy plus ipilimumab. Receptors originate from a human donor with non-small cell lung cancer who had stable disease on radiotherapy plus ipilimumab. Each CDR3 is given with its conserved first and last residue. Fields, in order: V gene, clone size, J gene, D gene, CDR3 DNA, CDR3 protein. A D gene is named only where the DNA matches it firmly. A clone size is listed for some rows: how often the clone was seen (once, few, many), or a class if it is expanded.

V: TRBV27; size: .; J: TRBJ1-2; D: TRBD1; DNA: TGTGCCAGCAGCTCCGGGACAGGGGGGTATGGCTACACCTTC; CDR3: CASSSGTGGYGYTF
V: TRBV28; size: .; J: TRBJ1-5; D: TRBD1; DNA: TGTGCCAGCAGACCTACAGGGGCAGGTCAGCCCCAGCATTTT; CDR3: CASRPTGAGQPQHF
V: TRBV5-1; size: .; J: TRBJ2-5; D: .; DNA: TGCGCCAGCTCTAAAGGGGGACTGGGAGAGACCCAGTACTTC; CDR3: CASSKGGLGETQYF
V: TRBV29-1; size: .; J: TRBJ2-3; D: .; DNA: TGCAGCGTTGGGCTTCAAAGGACAGATACGCAGTATTTT; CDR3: CSVGLQRTDTQYF
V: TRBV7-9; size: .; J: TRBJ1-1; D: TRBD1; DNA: TGTGCCAGCAGCCCGGACAGGGTAGTATCGAACACTGAAGCTTTCTTT; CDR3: CASSPDRVVSNTEAFF
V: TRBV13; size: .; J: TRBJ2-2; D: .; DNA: TGTGCCAGCAGCTTCCTTAGCGAGCGCACCGGGGAGCTGTTTTTT; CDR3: CASSFLSERTGELFF
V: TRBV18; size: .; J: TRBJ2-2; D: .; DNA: TGTGCCAGCTCACCTATAGCTATCCAGACTAACACCGGGGAGCTGTTTTTT; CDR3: CASSPIAIQTNTGELFF
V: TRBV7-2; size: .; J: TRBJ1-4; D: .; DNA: TGTGCCAGCAGCTTAAGGATGAATGAAAAACTGTTTTTT; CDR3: CASSLRMNEKLFF
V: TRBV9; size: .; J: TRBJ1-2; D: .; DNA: TGTGCCAGCAGCGTAGCTGATAGACGTGCTAACTATGGCTACACCTTC; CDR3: CASSVADRRANYGYTF
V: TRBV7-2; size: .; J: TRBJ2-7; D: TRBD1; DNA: TGTGCCAGCAGCTCCTCCGGGACAGGCCTCTACGAGCAGTACTTC; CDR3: CASSSSGTGLYEQYF
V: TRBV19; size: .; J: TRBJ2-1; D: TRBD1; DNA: TGTGCCAGTAGAACAGGGGTTGGTGAGCAGTTCTTC; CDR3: CASRTGVGEQFF
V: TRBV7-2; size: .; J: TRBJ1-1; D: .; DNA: TGTGCCAGCAGCTTAAACCCTCGGGAGGTAACTTTCTTT; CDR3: CASSLNPREVTFF
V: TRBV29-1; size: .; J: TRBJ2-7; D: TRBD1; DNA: TGCAGCGTTGAAAGGGGACAGGGAACCTACGAGCAGTACTTC; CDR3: CSVERGQGTYEQYF
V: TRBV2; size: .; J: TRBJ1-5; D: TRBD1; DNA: TGTGCCAGCAGCGGACAGGGGCACTATAGCAATCAGCCCCAGCATTTT; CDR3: CASSGQGHYSNQPQHF
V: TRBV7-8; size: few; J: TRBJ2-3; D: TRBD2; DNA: TGTGCCAGCAGCTTAGCTAGAACGGGGGGGCGGGGAGATACGCAGTATTTT; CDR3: CASSLARTGGRGDTQYF
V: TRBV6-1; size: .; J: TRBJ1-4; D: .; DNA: TGTGCCAGCAGTTCTACCTATCCGGTTGAAAAACTGTTTTTT; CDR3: CASSSTYPVEKLFF
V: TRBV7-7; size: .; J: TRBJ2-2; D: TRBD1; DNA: TGTGCCAGCAGCTTAGCAAGGACAGGGCTCGGGGAGCTGTTTTTT; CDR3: CASSLARTGLGELFF
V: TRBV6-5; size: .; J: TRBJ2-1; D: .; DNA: TGTGCCAGCAGTTACTATGCCCCAGGTAACGGCAATGAGCAGTTCTTC; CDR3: CASSYYAPGNGNEQFF
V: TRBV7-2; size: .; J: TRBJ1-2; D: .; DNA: TGTGCCAGCAGCTTAGGGCAGGGGTCCTATGGCTACACCTTC; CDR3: CASSLGQGSYGYTF
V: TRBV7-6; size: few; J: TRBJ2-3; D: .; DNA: TGTGCCAGCAGCTCGGGGACAGATACGCAGTATTTT; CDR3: CASSSGTDTQYF
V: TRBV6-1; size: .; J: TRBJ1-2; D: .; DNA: TGTGCCAGCAGAGGGAGCTTTTACTATGGCTACACCTTC; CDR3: CASRGSFYYGYTF
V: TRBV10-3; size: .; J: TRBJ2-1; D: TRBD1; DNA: TGTGCCATCAGGGACAGGGGAATCAATGAGCAGTTCTTC; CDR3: CAIRDRGINEQFF
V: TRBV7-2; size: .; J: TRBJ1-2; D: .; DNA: TGTGCCAGCAGTCCTGACATGGTCTATGGCTACACCTTC; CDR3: CASSPDMVYGYTF
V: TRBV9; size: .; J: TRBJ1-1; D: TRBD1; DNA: TGTGCCAGCAGCCCCAGGACAGGTGGGGGGGGTGAAGCTTTCTTT; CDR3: CASSPRTGGGGEAFF
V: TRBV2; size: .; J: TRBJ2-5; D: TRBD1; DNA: TGTGCCAGCAGGGTCCGACAGGGGGCAAGAGAGACCCAGTACTTC; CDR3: CASRVRQGARETQYF
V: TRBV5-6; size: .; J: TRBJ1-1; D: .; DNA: TGTGCCAGCAGCCAGACGAACACTGAAGCTTTCTTT; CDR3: CASSQTNTEAFF
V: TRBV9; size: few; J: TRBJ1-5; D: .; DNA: TGTGCCAGCAGCGTAGGGCAGGGTCCGAATCAGCCCCAGCATTTT; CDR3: CASSVGQGPNQPQHF
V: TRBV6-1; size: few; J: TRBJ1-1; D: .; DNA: TGTGCCAGCAGTGTTGGGATGTCTCATTTGAACACTGAAGCTTTCTTT; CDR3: CASSVGMSHLNTEAFF
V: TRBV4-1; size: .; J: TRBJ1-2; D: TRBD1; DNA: TGCGCCAGCAGCCAAAGGGGACAGGGGGGCTATGGCTACACCTTC; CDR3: CASSQRGQGGYGYTF
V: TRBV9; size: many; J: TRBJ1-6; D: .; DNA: TGTGCCAGCAGCGTCGAAGGGGCTAGTTCACCCCTCCACTTT; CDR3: CASSVEGASSPLHF
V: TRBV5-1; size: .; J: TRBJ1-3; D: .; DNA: TGCGCCAGCAGCTTGACAACAGTGGAGCGAGGAAACACCATATATTTT; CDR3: CASSLTTVERGNTIYF
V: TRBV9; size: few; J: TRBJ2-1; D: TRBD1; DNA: TGTGCCAGCAGCGTAGGCGGGACAGGGTCCTACAATGAGCAGTTCTTC; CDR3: CASSVGGTGSYNEQFF
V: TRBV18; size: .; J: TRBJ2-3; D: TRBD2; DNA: TGTGCCAGCTCACCGCCCAGCGGGGGGGGAGGAGATACGCAGTATTTT; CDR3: CASSPPSGGGGDTQYF
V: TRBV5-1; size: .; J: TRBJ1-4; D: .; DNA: TGCGCCAGCAGCCTTAACAGTGGTAAACTGTTTTTT; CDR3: CASSLNSGKLFF
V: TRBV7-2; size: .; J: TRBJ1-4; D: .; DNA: TGTGCCAGCAGCTTAGCGGGGGCGGCTAGGGAAAAACTGTTTTTT; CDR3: CASSLAGAAREKLFF
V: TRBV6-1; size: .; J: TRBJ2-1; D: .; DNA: TGTGCCAGCAACCCTCAAGCAGACAATGAGCAGTTCTTC; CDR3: CASNPQADNEQFF
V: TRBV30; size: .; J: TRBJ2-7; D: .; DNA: TGTGCCTGGAGTGTACGAAACGGAGGGGCACTCCTCTCCTACGAGCAGTACTTC; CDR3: CAWSVRNGGALLSYEQYF
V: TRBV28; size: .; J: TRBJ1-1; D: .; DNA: TGTGCCAGCAGTTTACCCAGATACACTGAAGCTTTCTTT; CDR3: CASSLPRYTEAFF
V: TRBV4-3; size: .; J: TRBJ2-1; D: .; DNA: TGCGCCAGCAGCCAAGATCCCGGCGTTTCCGAGCAGTTCTTC; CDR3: CASSQDPGVSEQFF
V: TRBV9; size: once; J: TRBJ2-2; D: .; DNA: TGTGCCAGCAGCGTATTTTACACCGGGGAGCTGTTTTTT; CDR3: CASSVFYTGELFF